This T cell receptor beta chain was profiled in a study of T cell responses to AZD1222 COVID-19 vaccine. Overall study results and limits: The study reported that nearly half of spike-specific TCRs target unmutated variant regions. White British people made up most donors, females outnumbered males, and clonal diversity was possibly underestimated. An increase in Spike-specific TCR breadth and depth was observed after two AZD1222 doses.

Assay used: immunoSEQ multiplex PCR; TCRdb lists only in-frame clones, some missing. Of about 200,000 clones in the sample, roughly 91% were seen once. As for this clone: What it binds is unknown.

Per the germline V gene, CDR1 is SGHTA and CDR2 is FQGNSA. The germline V and J ends were trimmed by 1 base and 8 bases, with 11 bases remaining between them. The CDR3 length is 13 residues. This clonotype was sampled from an adult in good health. The chain uses TRBV7-2 and TRBJ1-2; D is uncertain. The specimen comprised peripheral blood, sampled on day 0 of MenACWY control vaccination. The CDR3 DNA is TGTGCCAGCAGCTTAGGTTTTTTTAGAGGCTACACCTTC. This gives the protein CASSLGFFRGYTF. Full variable domain (rest looked up from reference TRBV7-2 and TRBJ1-2): GAGVSQSPSNKVTEKGKDVELRCDPISGHTALYWYRQSLGQGLEFLIYFQGNSAPDKSGLPSDRFSAERTGGSVSTLTIQRTQQEDSAVYLCASSLGFFRGYTFGSGTRLTVV.